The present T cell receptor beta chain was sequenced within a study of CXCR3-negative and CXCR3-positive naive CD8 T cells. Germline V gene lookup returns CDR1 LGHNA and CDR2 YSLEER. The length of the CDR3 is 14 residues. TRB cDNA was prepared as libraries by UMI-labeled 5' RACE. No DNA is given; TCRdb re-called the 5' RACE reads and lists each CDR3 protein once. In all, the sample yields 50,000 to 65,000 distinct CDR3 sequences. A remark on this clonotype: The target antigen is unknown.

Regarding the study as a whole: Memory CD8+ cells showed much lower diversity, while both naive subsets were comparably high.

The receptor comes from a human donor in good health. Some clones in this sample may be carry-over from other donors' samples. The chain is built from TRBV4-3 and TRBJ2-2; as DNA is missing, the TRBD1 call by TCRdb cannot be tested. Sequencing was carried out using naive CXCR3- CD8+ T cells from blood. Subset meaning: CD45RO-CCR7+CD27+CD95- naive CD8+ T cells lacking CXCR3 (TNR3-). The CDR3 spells CASSQDPGTGELFF.